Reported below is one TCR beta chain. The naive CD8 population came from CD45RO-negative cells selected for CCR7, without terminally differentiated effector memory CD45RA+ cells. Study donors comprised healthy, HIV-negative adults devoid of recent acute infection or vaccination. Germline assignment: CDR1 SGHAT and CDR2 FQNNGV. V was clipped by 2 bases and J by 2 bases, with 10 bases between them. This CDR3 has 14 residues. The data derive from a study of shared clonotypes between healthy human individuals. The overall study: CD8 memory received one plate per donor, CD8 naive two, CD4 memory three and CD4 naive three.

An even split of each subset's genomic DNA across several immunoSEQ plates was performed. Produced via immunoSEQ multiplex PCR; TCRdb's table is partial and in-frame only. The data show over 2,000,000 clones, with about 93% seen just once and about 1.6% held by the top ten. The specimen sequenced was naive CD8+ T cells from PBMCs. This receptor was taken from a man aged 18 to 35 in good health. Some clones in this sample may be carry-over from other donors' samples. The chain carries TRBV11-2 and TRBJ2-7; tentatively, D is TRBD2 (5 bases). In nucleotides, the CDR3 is TGTGCCAGCAGCTTAACCGGGGAAACCTACGAGCAGTACTTC. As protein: CASSLTGETYEQYF.